These 21 T cell receptor beta chains were all obtained from the same sample, sequenced in a study of beta chain features in type 1 diabetes (dated by TCRdb to 2016 to 2019). Here is what the overall study found, with its caveats: In all four CD4+ subsets, TCRB CDR3 length was moderately but significantly shorter in type 1 diabetes patients.

To prepare the library, the immunoSEQ multiplex PCR assay was applied. All of the isolated RNA was reverse transcribed with the High Capacity cDNA Reverse Transcription Kit, so expressed TCRB transcripts were sequenced. The clones in this table, taken by TCRdb from immuneACCESS, are in-frame only. Not every clone is retained; where verified, under half of the shortfall comes from an unresolved V gene, and the cause of the rest is unknown. For this sample the table gives more than 250,000 clones, of which about a fifth were detected only once. The top ten clonotypes cover less than 0.03% of the sample. What these receptors recognize is not known. The sample consisted of naive CD4+ T cells from blood. According to the study, the label for this sample's cell subset or site signals: true naive CD4+ T cells. The receptors derive from a woman in her thirties or forties with type 1 diabetes.

The sample holds a few counts of this clone. The J gene is TRBJ2-7, the V gene TRBV28; D unclear. The V end was cut by 6 bases, the J end by 3 bases, with 15 bases between. The CDR3 contains 14 residues. Germline V gene sequence: CDR1 MDHEN, CDR2 SYDVKM. DNA of the CDR3: TGTGCCAGCAGCCGTGAACCAACAGACTACGAGCAGTACTTC. Amino acids: CASSREPTDYEQYF.

This clone has a handful of counts. The chain employs TRBV14 and TRBJ2-1, with D possibly being TRBD2 (6 bases). The CDR3 length is 15 residues. The germline CDR1 and CDR2 sequences are SGHDN and FVKESK. V dropped 2 bases and J dropped 4 bases, with 12 bases sitting between them. As DNA, the CDR3 is TGTGCCAGCAGCCAAACACCCGGGAGATACAATGAGCAGTTCTTC. It codes for CASSQTPGRYNEQFF.

V gene TRBV5-1 combines with J gene TRBJ2-3, with TRBD2 matching 15 bases. CDR1 and CDR2 from the germline V gene are SGHRS and YFSETQ. V lost 0 bases and J lost 2; bases outside the gene matches: 10. The length of the CDR3 is 20 residues. CDR3 nucleotides: TGCGCCAGCAGCTTGGCCTCTGGACTAGCGGGGGGGCCGTTCACAGATACGCAGTATTTT. Translation: CASSLASGLAGGPFTDTQYF. Combining the CDR3 with reference TRBV5-1 and TRBJ2-3 gives the whole variable domain KAGVTQTPRYLIKTRGQQVTLSCSPISGHRSVSWYQQTPGQGLQFLFEYFSETQRNKGNFPGRFSGRQFSNSRSEMNVSTLELGDSALYLCASSLASGLAGGPFTDTQYFGPGTRLTVL.

This chain joins TRBV5-6 and TRBJ2-6; a weak D match, TRBD1 (6 bases). The germline V gene has CDR1 SGHDT and CDR2 YYEEEE. The CDR3 runs to 15 residues. V was cut by 1 base and J by 4 bases, with 9 bases left in between. In nucleotides, the CDR3 is TGTGCCAGCAGCTTGACAGGGCCAGGGGCCAACGTCCTGACTTTC. Translated: CASSLTGPGANVLTF.

V and J are TRBV7-2 and TRBJ1-2, with 11 nucleotides matching TRBD1. CDR1 and CDR2 (germline): SGHTA, FQGNSA. Trimming cost V 5 bases and J 5 bases; bases outside gene matches: 16. The CDR3 length is 18 residues. The CDR3 region is CASSLISTTGTGGYGYTF. The CDR3 DNA reads TGTGCCAGCAGCCTGATCTCCACCACCGGGACAGGGGGTTATGGCTACACCTTC. The variable domain in full, completed from reference TRBV7-2 and TRBJ1-2, reads GAGVSQSPSNKVTEKGKDVELRCDPISGHTALYWYRQSLGQGLEFLIYFQGNSAPDKSGLPSDRFSAERTGGSVSTLTIQRTQQEDSAVYLCASSLISTTGTGGYGYTFGSGTRLTVV.

There are a few counts of this clone. The chain couples TRBV5-1 to TRBJ2-1; 8 bases align to TRBD1. The CDR3 sequence is 14 residues long. V was pared by 0 bases and J by 8 bases, with 4 bases of the junction left unmatched. CDR1 and CDR2 (germline): SGHRS, YFSETQ. In DNA form, the CDR3 reads TGCGCCAGCAGCTTGGCATTGACAGGGGATGAGCAGTTCTTC. Encoded protein: CASSLALTGDEQFF.

This clone turned up a few times. V usage is TRBV6-1 and J usage is TRBJ1-4; a weak D match, TRBD1 (6 bases). The CDR3 is 15 amino acids. V gave up 6 bases and J gave up 4 bases, with 15 bases separating them. Germline CDR1 MNHNS, CDR2 SASEGT. CDR3 coding DNA: TGTGCCAGCAGCCTACAGACAGGAGTTAATGAAAAACTGTTTTTT. Its translation: CASSLQTGVNEKLFF.

V is TRBV4-3 and J is TRBJ1-1; D is ambiguous. Looked up from germline, CDR1 is LGHNA and CDR2 is YSLEER. The CDR3 runs to 15 residues. V was trimmed by 1 base and J by 0 bases, leaving 9 bases between them. CDR3 sequence: CASSQGGLLNTEAFF. In nucleotides, the CDR3 is TGCGCCAGCAGCCAAGGCGGGTTGCTGAACACTGAAGCTTTCTTT.

The rearrangement uses TRBV11-2 and TRBJ2-5; D unresolved. The CDR3 is 12 residues long. V was cut by 6 bases and J by 4 bases, with 9 bases left in between. Germline V gene sequence: CDR1 SGHAT, CDR2 FQNNGV. DNA of the CDR3: TGTGCCAGCAGTTGGTCGGGAGAGACCCAGTACTTC. Its translation is CASSWSGETQYF.

This clone showed up just a few times. The V and J genes are TRBV28 and TRBJ1-6, with D unresolved. There are 14 residues in the CDR3. The germline V gene encodes CDR1 MDHEN and CDR2 SYDVKM. With 3 bases removed from V and 9 bases from J, the gap between germline ends came to 12 bases. The chain's CDR3 is CASSFRDGGSPLHF. CDR3 DNA sequence: TGTGCCAGCAGTTTCCGGGATGGTGGTTCACCCCTCCACTTT.

V gene TRBV2 combines with J gene TRBJ2-7, with D possibly matching TRBD2 (6 bases). The CDR3 runs to 13 residues. From germline, CDR1 is SNHLY and CDR2 FYNNEI. V shed 1 base and J shed 9 bases, with 13 bases lying between them. The CDR3 loop reads CASSEGEVSWQYF. CDR3 coding DNA: TGTGCCAGCAGTGAAGGGGAGGTATCGTGGCAGTACTTC.

This clone was seen a few times. V gene TRBV10-3 combines with J gene TRBJ2-1; TRBD1 matches 9 bases. After removal of 10 bases from V and 6 bases from J, the junction contained 10 bases not matched to a gene. The V gene's germline CDR1 is ENHRY and CDR2 SYGVKD. The CDR3 loop spans 14 amino acids. The CDR3 here is CATDPGQGINEQFF. The CDR3, as DNA: TGTGCCACCGATCCGGGACAGGGTATCAATGAGCAGTTCTTC.

The rearrangement uses TRBV19 and TRBJ2-7; 9 positions agree with TRBD1. Per the germline V gene, CDR1 is LNHDA and CDR2 is SQIVND (reference sequence). V dropped 1 base and J dropped 1; count of bases not matched to a gene: 5. This CDR3 spans 16 amino acids. The CDR3 protein is CASSIAPGTGSYEQYF. The DNA for the CDR3 is TGTGCCAGTAGTATAGCTCCCGGGACAGGGTCCTACGAGCAGTACTTC.

This clone was observed a handful of times. The same CDR3 arises from other DNA sequences in this sample as well. The rearrangement links TRBV7-6 to TRBJ2-5, with no clear D. The ends were cut back, 4 bases at V and 4 bases at J, with 7 bases in the middle. The CDR3 length is 12 residues. The germline V gene encodes CDR1 SGHVS and CDR2 FNYEAQ. CDR3 DNA: TGTGCCAGCAGCTCCTCGAGAGAGACCCAGTACTTC. Translated: CASSSSRETQYF. The variable domain in full, completed from reference TRBV7-6 and TRBJ2-5, reads GAGVSQSPRYKVTKRGQDVALRCDPISGHVSLYWYRQALGQGPEFLTYFNYEAQQDKSGLPNDRFSAERPEGSISTLTIQRTEQRDSAMYRCASSSSRETQYFGPGTRLLVL.

This clone was detected a few times. This sequence joins TRBV4-2 and TRBJ1-5; D is ambiguous. The CDR3 sequence is 14 residues long. Germline V gene sequence: CDR1 LGHNA, CDR2 YNFKEQ. The ends were cut back, 1 base at V and 4 bases at J, with 8 bases in the middle. CDR3: CASSQVLENQPQHF. CDR3 bases: TGTGCCAGCAGCCAAGTGTTGGAGAATCAGCCCCAGCATTTT.

The rearrangement uses TRBV29-1 and TRBJ1-1, with D possibly matching TRBD1 (6 bases). Germline CDR1 and CDR2: SQVTM and ANQGSEA. V shed 7 bases and J shed 3 bases, with 9 bases lying between them. The CDR3 is made up of 11 amino acids. The CDR3 DNA follows: TGCAGCGGGACAGAGGACACTGAAGCTTTCTTT. Its translation: CSGTEDTEAFF. Using reference TRBV29-1 and TRBJ1-1 for the parts outside the CDR3, the full variable domain is SAVISQKPSRDICQRGTSLTIQCQVDSQVTMMFWYRQQPGQSLTLIATANQGSEATYESGFVIDKFPISRPNLTFSTLTVSNMSPEDSSIYLCSGTEDTEAFFGQGTRLTVV.

There are a few counts of this clone. The gene calls are TRBV28 and TRBJ2-1; D possibly corresponds to TRBD1 (5 bases). Trimming pared 2 bases from V and 7 bases from J, leaving 15 bases between. Germline V CDR1 and CDR2: MDHEN, SYDVKM. The CDR3 is 15 amino acids. The CDR3: CASSLAGPNRNEQFF. The CDR3 coding sequence is TGTGCCAGCAGTTTAGCAGGGCCAAACCGGAATGAGCAGTTCTTC.

The chain carries TRBV9 and TRBJ2-7, with 11 bases that match TRBD2. The CDR3 extends over 16 amino acids. V shed 2 bases, J shed 3 bases, and the junction held 7 bases outside the gene matches. Germline CDR1 reads SGDLS; CDR2 reads YYNGEE. CDR3 bases: TGTGCCAGCAGCGTGACCCCGGGACTAGCGGTCTACGAGCAGTACTTC. Translation gives CASSVTPGLAVYEQYF.

This clone turned up a few times. The rearrangement joins TRBV10-3 to TRBJ2-3; 8 bases align to TRBD2. CDR3 size: 13 residues. V shed 10 bases, J shed 3 bases, and the junction held 6 bases outside the gene matches. Looked up from germline, CDR1 is ENHRY and CDR2 is SYGVKD. CDR3 sequence reads: CANSGLGTDTQYF. CDR3 sequence (DNA): TGTGCCAACTCGGGACTAGGGACAGATACGCAGTATTTT.

A few counts support this clone. The chain employs TRBV5-4 and TRBJ2-7; 15 nucleotides match TRBD2. Unmatched junction bases numbered 5, after V lost 4 bases and J lost 6 bases. CDR1 is SGHNT and CDR2 is YYREEE in the germline V gene (reference sequence). This CDR3 is built from 15 residues. In DNA form, the CDR3 reads TGTGCCAGCAGCGCGGGACTAGCGGGAGGCGGCGAGCAGTACTTC. Protein sequence: CASSAGLAGGGEQYF.

This clone was counted only a few times. DNA of the CDR3: TGTGCCAGCACTCCCTACCGGGACTCCGCGGGAGCTTTCTTT. It encodes CASTPYRDSAGAFF. The chain uses TRBV6-5 and TRBJ1-1, with a weak D call TRBD1 (5 bases). In germline, CDR1 is MNHEY, CDR2 SVGAGI. This CDR3 comprises 14 residues. The germline V and J ends were trimmed by 7 bases and 10 bases, with 22 bases remaining between them.